Below, one T cell receptor beta chain is given with its context. Antigen: not known. This CDR3 contains 15 residues. V was trimmed by 0 bases and J by 5 bases, leaving 14 bases between them. From germline, CDR1 is SGDLS and CDR2 YYNGEE. The source of the sample is a study of T cell responses to AZD1222 COVID-19 vaccine. The study, taken as a whole, reports: Only a handful of people who got AZD1222 tested seropositive at baseline.

Sequencing used immunoSEQ multiplex PCR; TCRdb keeps in-frame clones, though not all of them. The top ten hold about 1.5% of the sample, which has around 140,000 clones, more than 90% seen once. The specimen was peripheral blood, collected on day 0 of AZD1222 vaccination. This clonotype originated in an adult in good health. The genes are TRBV9 and TRBJ1-1; no reliable D call. In nucleotides, the CDR3 is TGTGCCAGCAGCGTAGCTCCCAATACGAAAACTGAAGCTTTCTTT. Its translation is CASSVAPNTKTEAFF.